These 32 T cell receptor beta chains originate from one sample sequenced in a study of T cell responses to AZD1222 COVID-19 vaccine. Profiled with immunoSEQ multiplex PCR; TCRdb holds only in-frame clones, not every one. The sample yields about 120,000 clones, roughly four fifths seen once. This material consisted of peripheral blood, taken on day 0 of AZD1222 vaccination. Every receptor here comes from an adult in good health.

The V gene is TRBV7-2, the J gene TRBJ1-6; D is undetermined. The germline V gene encodes CDR1 SGHTA and CDR2 FQGNSA. The CDR3 sequence is 16 residues long. V lost 1 base to trimming and J lost 8 bases, with 15 bases between them. The CDR3 region has the DNA TGTGCCAGCAGCTTAGTTACGGGGATTCCAGATTCACCCCTCCACTTT. Translation: CASSLVTGIPDSPLHF.

This clone has only a few counts. This chain connects TRBV27 to TRBJ2-1; 7 bases agree with TRBD2. The length of the CDR3 is 14 residues. Germline V gives CDR1 MNHEY, CDR2 SMNVEV (reference sequence). The V segment lost 7 bases and the J segment 9 bases; nucleotides outside the gene matches: 12. This CDR3 is CASKTVGGMGEQFF. The CDR3 DNA reads TGTGCCAGCAAGACGGTGGGGGGGATGGGTGAGCAGTTCTTC.

The chain links TRBV11-2 to TRBJ2-5; a possible D gene is TRBD1 (5 bases). The V end lost 6 bases, the J end lost 5 bases, and 10 bases lay between the germline ends. The CDR3 runs to 12 residues. Germline CDR1 and CDR2: SGHAT and FQNNGV. The CDR3 DNA follows: TGTGCCAGCAGTTTACACAGGGAGACCCAGTACTTC. Protein product: CASSLHRETQYF.

The chain combines TRBV19 with TRBJ1-2, with TRBD1 as a possible D gene (5 bases). Germline assignment: CDR1 LNHDA and CDR2 SQIVND (reference sequence). The CDR3 has 14 residues. V lost 9 bases, J lost 3 bases, and 17 bases lay in between. CDR3 sequence: CASRYKRGDYGYTF. DNA for the CDR3: TGTGCCAGCCGATACAAAAGGGGTGACTATGGCTACACCTTC.

As for this clone: Other DNA variants within this sample encode the same CDR3. This sequence joins TRBV28 and TRBJ1-3; possible D gene TRBD1, 5 bases. Per germline, CDR1 MDHEN and CDR2 SYDVKM. The CDR3 covers 15 residues. Trimming stripped 4 bases from V and 0 bases from J, with 10 bases between. The CDR3, as DNA: TGTGCCAGCAGTTCAGGGCTCTCCTCTGGAAACACCATATATTTT. The encoded protein is CASSSGLSSGNTIYF.

The chain is built from TRBV7-9 and TRBJ1-5; D gene unclear. The CDR3 sequence is 14 residues long. Trimming removed 5 bases at V and 4 bases at J, with 12 bases between. CDR1 is SEHNR and CDR2 is FQNEAQ in the germline V gene (reference sequence). CDR3 in DNA: TGTGCCAGCAGCCCCGAAGGCCGGAATCAGCCCCAGCATTTT. Its translation is CASSPEGRNQPQHF.

This chain connects TRBV6-5 to TRBJ2-3; D remains unclear. Per the germline V gene, CDR1 is MNHEY and CDR2 is SVGAGI. CDR3 length equals 14 residues. Trimming left V 0 bases short and J 0 bases short, with 4 bases between. The CDR3 is CASSYSHSTDTQYF. The CDR3, as DNA: TGTGCCAGCAGTTACTCACATAGCACAGATACGCAGTATTTT.

The genes are TRBV10-3 and TRBJ1-2; a weak D match, TRBD1 (6 bases). Germline V gene data show CDR1 as ENHRY and CDR2 as SYGVKD. CDR3 length equals 16 residues. Deletions cut 2 bases from V and 3 bases from J, with 16 bases between. The CDR3 region is CAISEPRGRGDYGYTF. The CDR3 region has the DNA TGTGCCATCAGTGAGCCGAGGGGTAGGGGGGACTATGGCTACACCTTC.

This sequence joins TRBV27 and TRBJ2-3; unclear D gene. This CDR3 has 15 residues. Trimming shortened V by 0 bases and J by 4 bases, and 11 bases separated the two germline ends. CDR1 is MNHEY and CDR2 is SMNVEV in the germline V gene (reference sequence). CDR3 nucleotides: TGTGCCAGCAGTTTATCGGGGTATCGGGCAGATACGCAGTATTTT. It specifies CASSLSGYRADTQYF.

This clone was detected only once. The chain is built from TRBV2 and TRBJ1-5; D is undetermined. V shed 2 bases and J shed 4 bases, with 6 bases lying between them. Germline CDR1 and CDR2: SNHLY and FYNNEI. This CDR3 contains 13 residues. The CDR3 DNA follows: TGTGCCAGCAGTGAACGGGAAAATCAGCCCCAGCATTTT. Translated: CASSERENQPQHF.

V gene TRBV28 combines with J gene TRBJ1-5; a possible D gene is TRBD1 (5 bases). This CDR3 contains 14 residues. Germline loops: CDR1 MDHEN, CDR2 SYDVKM. V shed 5 bases and J shed 2 bases, with 10 bases lying between them. CDR3 amino acids: CASSSDSGNQPQHF. The CDR3 nucleotides read TGTGCCAGCAGTAGCGACAGCGGCAATCAGCCCCAGCATTTT.

The chain links TRBV6-4 to TRBJ1-2; 11 nucleotides agree with TRBD1. J gave up 4 bases and V 2 bases, and 6 bases lay outside the gene matches. CDR1 and CDR2 from the germline V gene are MRHNA and SNTAGT. The CDR3 has 16 residues. The DNA of the CDR3 is TGTGCCAGCAGTGACCTATATGGACAGGGGGCCTATGGCTACACCTTC. As protein: CASSDLYGQGAYGYTF.

The gene calls are TRBV28 and TRBJ1-5; D unresolved. V shed 6 bases and J shed 5 bases, with 20 bases lying between them. This CDR3 spans 16 amino acids. The germline V gene encodes CDR1 MDHEN and CDR2 SYDVKM. DNA for the CDR3: TGTGCCAGCAGCCACGGACTAAGGGCAAAGCATCAGCCCCAGCATTTT. It is translated as CASSHGLRAKHQPQHF.

The chain recombines TRBV15 with TRBJ1-5; TRBD1 agrees at 7 bases. This CDR3 region has 16 residues. V shed 5 bases, J shed 3 bases, and the junction held 10 bases outside the gene matches. Germline CDR1 LNHNV, CDR2 YYDKDF (reference sequence). CDR3: CATSFYPGQANQPQHF. CDR3 DNA: TGTGCCACCAGCTTTTATCCTGGACAGGCCAATCAGCCCCAGCATTTT.

This clone was counted a few times. The CDR3 protein is CASSPAQGNSNIQYF. CDR3 in DNA: TGTGCCAGCTCACCAGCCCAGGGTAATAGCAACATTCAGTACTTC. V and J are TRBV18 and TRBJ2-4, with D perhaps matching TRBD1 (5 bases). The V and J ends lost 2 bases and 7 bases respectively, with 15 bases between them. This CDR3 comprises 15 residues. Germline V gene lookup returns CDR1 KGHSH and CDR2 LQKENI.

The chain has TRBV5-5 and TRBJ2-1; the D call may be TRBD1 or TRBD2 (5 bases each). V lost 4 bases to trimming and J lost 0 bases, with 11 bases between them. The CDR3 is 15 amino acids. Germline values: CDR1 SGHKS, CDR2 YYEKEE (reference sequence). CDR3 DNA sequence: TGTGCCAGCAGCCCGGGACCGAGCTCCTACAATGAGCAGTTCTTC. Protein: CASSPGPSSYNEQFF.

The chain is built from TRBV6-5 and TRBJ1-5; D is possibly TRBD1 (6 bases). The V and J ends lost 5 bases and 2 bases respectively, with 10 bases between them. The CDR3 extends over 14 amino acids. CDR1 is MNHEY, CDR2 SVGAGI, per germline. CDR3 sequence reads: CASSNRAGNQPQHF. CDR3 in DNA: TGTGCCAGCAGTAACAGGGCAGGCAATCAGCCCCAGCATTTT.

V and J are TRBV5-4 and TRBJ1-2; 8 positions agree with TRBD1. The CDR3 totals 14 residues. With 4 bases clipped from V and 8 bases from J, the junction kept 10 bases outside the gene matches. CDR1 is SGHNT and CDR2 is YYREEE in the germline V gene (reference sequence). In DNA form, the CDR3 reads TGTGCCAGCAGCGCAAGACAGGGGAGGGACGGCTACACCTTC. Translated, it gives CASSARQGRDGYTF.

The V gene is TRBV10-3, the J gene TRBJ2-7; 7 nucleotides agree with TRBD2. CDR1 and CDR2 (germline): ENHRY, SYGVKD. The V segment lost 2 bases and the J segment 2 bases; nucleotides outside the gene matches: 6. The CDR3 loop spans 15 amino acids. The CDR3 sequence: CAISEIASGPYEQYF. Written as DNA, the CDR3 is TGTGCCATCAGTGAGATTGCTAGCGGACCCTACGAGCAGTACTTC.

The chain employs TRBV9 and TRBJ2-1; no reliable D call. Trimming pared 3 bases from V and 2 bases from J, leaving 12 bases between. The CDR3 is 15 amino acids. Germline CDR1 is SGDLS and CDR2 is YYNGEE. CDR3 sequence reads: CASSAPLLPYNEQFF. The DNA for the CDR3 is TGTGCCAGCAGCGCTCCCCTGCTCCCCTACAATGAGCAGTTCTTC.

The V call is TRBV11-2, the J call TRBJ1-2; D call uncertain. The CDR3 consists of 13 residues. CDR1 and CDR2 from the germline V gene are SGHAT and FQNNGV. The V end was cut by 4 bases, the J end by 8 bases, with 14 bases between. This CDR3 reads CASSSDRGTGYTF. Here the CDR3 DNA reads TGTGCCAGCAGCTCCGACCGGGGTACGGGCTACACCTTC.

V and J are TRBV10-3 and TRBJ1-5, with D possibly TRBD1 on 5 matching bases. Germline V gene data show CDR1 as ENHRY and CDR2 as SYGVKD. The CDR3 is 13 amino acids. Trimming left V 8 bases short and J 2 bases short, with 10 bases between. The CDR3 protein is CAIGQGGNQPQHF. CDR3 bases: TGTGCCATCGGGCAGGGAGGCAATCAGCCCCAGCATTTT.

This clone was seen more than once but under ten times. This CDR3 reads CASGSGNTIYF. CDR3 nucleotide sequence: TGTGCCAGCGGCTCTGGAAACACCATATATTTT. V and J are TRBV19 and TRBJ1-3, with unresolved D. Germline V CDR1 and CDR2: LNHDA, SQIVND (reference sequence). This CDR3 contains 11 residues. The V and J ends lost 9 bases and 0 bases respectively, with 3 bases between them.

The J gene is TRBJ2-3, the V gene TRBV19, with 14 bases lining up with TRBD2. Germline V lookup: CDR1 LNHDA, CDR2 SQIVND (reference sequence). V dropped 7 bases and J dropped 4; count of bases not matched to a gene: 4. This CDR3 comprises 15 residues. This CDR3 is CASNPGLAGADTQYF. CDR3 nucleotides: TGTGCCAGTAATCCGGGACTAGCGGGGGCAGATACGCAGTATTTT.

The chain employs TRBV7-3 and TRBJ2-5; TRBD2 matches 8 bases. Germline CDR1 and CDR2: SGHTA and FQGTGA. The CDR3 has 16 residues. Trimming took 2 bases from V and 7 from J; bases not matched to a gene: 12. CDR3 residues: CASSLAPSVAGGTQYF. DNA of the CDR3: TGTGCCAGCAGCTTAGCCCCCTCAGTGGCGGGAGGGACCCAGTACTTC.

V and J are TRBV5-1 and TRBJ2-1; no clear D gene. CDR1 and CDR2 (germline): SGHRS, YFSETQ. The CDR3 length is 14 residues. The V end was cut by 0 bases, the J end by 3 bases, with 7 bases between. The chain's CDR3 is CASSLAQDYNEQFF. In nucleotides, the CDR3 is TGCGCCAGCAGCTTGGCCCAGGACTACAATGAGCAGTTCTTC.

V usage is TRBV7-2 and J usage is TRBJ1-2; D may be TRBD1 (6 bases). The CDR3 runs to 14 residues. Trimming removed 5 bases at V and 4 bases at J, with 14 bases between. Germline V gene lookup returns CDR1 SGHTA and CDR2 FQGNSA. CDR3 DNA: TGTGCCAGCAGCGCCCGACAGGCTATCTATGGCTACACCTTC. Residues: CASSARQAIYGYTF.

The V call is TRBV5-1, the J call TRBJ2-7; D might be TRBD1 or TRBD2, each matching 5 bases. Germline V gene data show CDR1 as SGHRS and CDR2 as YFSETQ. The CDR3 runs to 14 residues. Trimming left V 4 bases short and J 6 bases short, with 17 bases between. CDR3 protein: CASSIGTEGLEQYF. CDR3 DNA: TGCGCCAGCAGCATTGGGACCGAGGGGCTCGAGCAGTACTTC.

The chain carries TRBV7-9 and TRBJ1-4; no clear D gene. Between the trimmed V and J ends, which lost 2 bases and 0 bases, there was a span of 7 bases. This CDR3 region has 15 residues. Germline V gene sequence: CDR1 SEHNR, CDR2 FQNEAQ (reference sequence). CDR3 nucleotides: TGTGCCAGCAGCTTAAGGGCTGCAACTAATGAAAAACTGTTTTTT. It specifies CASSLRAATNEKLFF.

The V and J genes are TRBV19 and TRBJ1-1; 7 bases line up with TRBD1. This CDR3 is 17 amino acids long. The ends lost 0 bases at V and 2 bases at J; junction bases unmatched: 9. The germline CDR1 and CDR2 sequences are LNHDA and SQIVND (reference sequence). The CDR3 DNA reads as TGTGCCAGTAGTATAGAGGGGCCAGGGGGGTTAAACACTGAAGCTTTCTTT. Translating gives CASSIEGPGGLNTEAFF.

This chain joins TRBV6-1 and TRBJ1-5, with D perhaps matching TRBD1 (5 bases). The length of the CDR3 is 15 residues. Trimming stripped 1 base from V and 9 bases from J, with 16 bases between. Germline V gene lookup returns CDR1 MNHNS and CDR2 SASEGT. CDR3 coding DNA: TGTGCCAGCAGTGAAGTTGGGGCCAAGCCCACGCCCCAGCATTTT. The encoded protein is CASSEVGAKPTPQHF.

The V call is TRBV19, the J call TRBJ1-4, with D perhaps matching TRBD1 (5 bases). CDR1 and CDR2 from the germline V gene are LNHDA and SQIVND (reference sequence). Trimming cost V 0 bases and J 5 bases, with 13 bases left between them. This CDR3 is 16 amino acids long. CDR3 loop: CASSIDLGALNEKLFF. CDR3 nucleotides: TGTGCCAGTAGTATAGATCTCGGGGCCTTGAATGAAAAACTGTTTTTT.